This entry lists 18 T cell receptor beta chains sequenced from one sample in a study of PD-1 blockade in classical Hodgkin lymphoma. Patients all relapsed after autologous stem cell transplantation, and there was variation in brentuximab vedotin exposure. Here immunoSEQ multiplex PCR was the method, and the copy in TCRdb shows in-frame clones only, minus some. This table has about 9,900 clones, 92% appearing once. This sample comprised peripheral blood mononuclear cells (PBMCs), obtained at baseline. These receptors all come from a human donor with classical Hodgkin lymphoma.

The chain couples TRBV18 to TRBJ2-2; tentatively, D is TRBD2 (6 bases). CDR3 length: 16 residues. The V and J ends lost 1 base and 6 bases respectively, with 15 bases between them. Germline CDR1 reads KGHSH; CDR2 reads LQKENI. The CDR3 DNA reads TGTGCCAGCTCACCACTCCGGACCGGGGAGGCCGGGGAGCTGTTTTTT. This encodes CASSPLRTGEAGELFF.

The chain carries TRBV11-3 and TRBJ2-1, with 12 bases fitting TRBD2. Germline loops: CDR1 SGHNT, CDR2 YENEEA. V was pared by 4 bases and J by 5 bases, with 6 bases of the junction left unmatched. The CDR3 spans 16 residues. CDR3 residues: CASSSGTSGLHNEQFF. The CDR3 DNA reads TGTGCCAGCAGCTCCGGGACTAGCGGGCTCCACAATGAGCAGTTCTTC.

The chain recombines TRBV7-8 with TRBJ2-3; D remains unclear. CDR3 size: 16 residues. The germline V and J ends were trimmed by 1 base and 0 bases, with 11 bases remaining between them. Germline-derived CDR1 and CDR2 are SGHVS and FQNEAQ. CDR3 sequence reads: CASSLVRQRSTDTQYF. In DNA form, the CDR3 reads TGTGCCAGCAGCTTAGTTAGGCAGCGAAGCACAGATACGCAGTATTTT.

The chain links TRBV15 to TRBJ2-4; maybe TRBD2 (7 bases). Trimming removed 1 base at V and 10 bases at J, with 20 bases between. The CDR3 consists of 16 residues. Looked up from germline, CDR1 is LNHNV and CDR2 is YYDKDF (reference sequence). The CDR3 nucleotides read TGTGCCACCAGCAGAGGGGTGGAGCGGGACACCCTTATTCAGTACTTC. It is translated as CATSRGVERDTLIQYF.

The rearrangement joins TRBV10-2 to TRBJ1-2; TRBD1 matches 7 bases. The CDR3 loop spans 13 amino acids. Losses at the gene ends were 5 bases for V and 6 bases for J; bases not matched to a gene: 6. Germline CDR1 and CDR2: WSHSY and SAAADI. CDR3 region: CASSWTGGHGYTF. The CDR3 DNA is TGCGCCAGCAGTTGGACAGGAGGCCATGGCTACACCTTC.

The V gene is TRBV19, the J gene TRBJ1-1; 9 bases agree with TRBD1. The CDR3 is made up of 14 amino acids. J gave up 4 bases and V 9 bases, and 9 bases lay outside the gene matches. CDR1 LNHDA and CDR2 SQIVND come from the germline V gene (reference sequence). CDR3 nucleotides: TGTGCCAGAAGCACCGGGACAGGGTGCACTGAAGCTTTCTTT. Protein sequence: CARSTGTGCTEAFF.

The chain joins TRBV6-5 to TRBJ1-1, with D hard to call. The germline V gene encodes CDR1 MNHEY and CDR2 SVGAGI. Trimming took 0 bases from V and 7 from J, leaving 9 bases between them. The CDR3 runs 13 residues. CDR3 DNA: TGTGCCAGCAGTTACTCAGGGCCCCGTGAAGCTTTCTTT. It yields the protein CASSYSGPREAFF.

In this sample, this clone turned up once. V usage is TRBV29-1 and J usage is TRBJ1-2, with D uncertain. V lost 4 bases to trimming and J lost 8 bases, with 23 bases between them. There are 15 residues in the CDR3. Germline loops: CDR1 SQVTM, CDR2 ANQGSEA. CDR3 region: CSVADGFLGLLGYTF. The CDR3 coding sequence is TGCAGCGTTGCAGATGGTTTCCTTGGGTTATTAGGCTACACCTTC.

This CDR3 is CATSRDWGSGTEAFF. The CDR3 nucleotides read TGTGCCACCAGCAGAGATTGGGGCAGTGGAACTGAAGCTTTCTTT. The rearrangement links TRBV15 to TRBJ1-1, with D perhaps matching TRBD1 (5 bases). The CDR3 sequence is 15 residues long. Per germline, CDR1 LNHNV and CDR2 YYDKDF (reference sequence). Trimming shortened V by 0 bases and J by 5 bases, and 13 bases separated the two germline ends.

The V and J genes are TRBV5-4 and TRBJ1-2, with TRBD1 matching 8 bases. The CDR3 is 14 residues long. Germline CDR1 and CDR2: SGHNT and YYREEE (reference sequence). J was trimmed by 3 bases and V by 2 bases; bases with no gene match: 3. CDR3 residues: CASSFAGGDYGYTF. The CDR3 nucleotides read TGTGCCAGCAGCTTCGCAGGGGGCGACTATGGCTACACCTTC.

The CDR3 reads CSAGYHYEQYF. DNA for the CDR3: TGCAGCGCAGGGTATCACTACGAGCAGTACTTC. This chain links TRBV29-1 with TRBJ2-7; D may be TRBD1 (5 bases). This CDR3 spans 11 amino acids. Germline CDR1 SQVTM, CDR2 ANQGSEA. Trimming stripped 7 bases from V and 3 bases from J, with 10 bases between.

CDR3 protein: CSVRGTGNEQYF. The CDR3 DNA follows: TGCAGCGTTAGGGGTACGGGGAACGAGCAGTACTTC. The V and J genes are TRBV29-1 and TRBJ2-7; D could derive from TRBD1 or TRBD2 (5 bases each). Germline V gives CDR1 SQVTM, CDR2 ANQGSEA. The CDR3 totals 12 residues. V was trimmed by 5 bases and J by 5 bases, leaving 13 bases between them.

The V gene is TRBV6-6, the J gene TRBJ1-1; D is uncertain. V was cut by 7 bases and J by 8 bases, with 5 bases left in between. CDR1 MNHNY and CDR2 SVGAGI come from the germline V gene (reference sequence). CDR3 length: 9 amino acids. In nucleotides, the CDR3 is TGTGCCAGCACCACGGAAGCTTTCTTT. Its protein product is CASTTEAFF.

This rearrangement joins TRBV6-9 to TRBJ2-7, with unresolved D. Germline V gene lookup returns CDR1 MNHGY and CDR2 SVAAGI. The CDR3 runs 15 residues. Trimming removed 3 bases at V and 2 bases at J, with 14 bases between. CDR3 DNA: TGTGCCAGCAGTTACCCATCCACAGCCACCTACGAGCAGTACTTC. Translating it yields CASSYPSTATYEQYF.

V and J are TRBV7-9 and TRBJ1-5; possibly TRBD1 for D (5 bases). V was shortened by 0 bases and J by 1 base, with 10 bases between the two germline ends. Germline CDR1 is SEHNR and CDR2 is FQNEAQ (reference sequence). CDR3 length: 16 residues. The CDR3 coding sequence is TGTGCCAGCAGCTTAGCGGGGGAATGGAGCAATCAGCCCCAGCATTTT. It translates to CASSLAGEWSNQPQHF.

J is TRBJ2-7 and V is TRBV28; 14 positions match TRBD2. The CDR3 runs to 15 residues. From germline, CDR1 is MDHEN and CDR2 SYDVKM. V lost 4 bases to trimming and J lost 4 bases; unmatched junction nucleotides: 3. For the CDR3, the DNA is TGTGCCAGCAGTTCGAGGACTAGCGGGAGGTACGAGCAGTACTTC. This gives the protein CASSSRTSGRYEQYF.

DNA for the CDR3: TGCGCCAGCGGGAAACATGACGCGTGGGGGTACAATGAGCAGTTCTTC. It is translated as CASGKHDAWGYNEQFF. This chain links TRBV5-1 with TRBJ2-1; D may be TRBD1 or TRBD2 (5 bases each). CDR1 and CDR2 (germline): SGHRS, YFSETQ. CDR3 length: 16 residues. V dropped 7 bases and J dropped 4 bases, with 21 bases sitting between them.

The chain carries TRBV27 and TRBJ2-7, with 8 bases identical to TRBD1. The V gene end was trimmed by 6 bases and the J gene end by 0 bases; junction bases not matched to a gene: 4. Germline V CDR1 and CDR2: MNHEY, SMNVEV (reference sequence). CDR3 length: 14 residues. CDR3 nucleotide sequence: TGTGCCAGCAGATTACAGGGGGTCTCCTACGAGCAGTACTTC. Translation: CASRLQGVSYEQYF.